This T cell receptor (beta chain) came from a study of blood T cell repertoires in COVID-19. Background on the study: Acute and convalescent COVID-19 specimens originated in the United States, Italy and Spain. T cells, B-cell-depleted T cells, or PBMCs provided the cDNA or gDNA that served as material.

Methods used by the authors: Amplified reference gene primers provided the basis for estimating nucleated cell counts. This table comes from immunoSEQ multiplex PCR, and its TCRdb copy is limited to in-frame clones, with some not included. That table furnishes V, J and clone size, whereas the DNA furnished D and trimming. The data contain about 100,000 clones, over 75% of them singletons. Trimming stripped 3 bases from V and 9 bases from J, with 15 bases between. The CDR3 is 13 amino acids. The chain joins TRBV12-3 or TRBV12-4 to TRBJ2-7; TRBD1 might be the D (6 bases). This receptor was identified in a man younger than 45 in a cohort sampled during active COVID-19. The sequenced sample consisted of peripheral blood. The CDR3 region has the DNA TGTGCCAGCAGTTTTAATAGGGGGACGGGGCAGTACTTC. Amino acid sequence: CASSFNRGTGQYF.